This T cell receptor beta chain was found in a study of shared T cell receptors in the human thymus. The V segment lost 3 bases and the J segment 4 bases; nucleotides outside the gene matches: 9. This CDR3 spans 15 amino acids. CDR1 is SGHNT, CDR2 YYREEE, per germline (reference sequence). Data came from immunoSEQ multiplex PCR; TCRdb stores just in-frame clones and leaves some out. The sample includes about 400,000 clones, more than 85% of them seen just once. The receptor comes from a human donor. The chain combines TRBV5-4 with TRBJ1-1; 7 nucleotides align to TRBD1. Sequenced sample: thymocytes. This CDR3 is CASSSTKGAGTEAFF. CDR3 nucleotide sequence: TGTGCCAGCAGCTCCACCAAGGGGGCTGGCACTGAAGCTTTCTTT.